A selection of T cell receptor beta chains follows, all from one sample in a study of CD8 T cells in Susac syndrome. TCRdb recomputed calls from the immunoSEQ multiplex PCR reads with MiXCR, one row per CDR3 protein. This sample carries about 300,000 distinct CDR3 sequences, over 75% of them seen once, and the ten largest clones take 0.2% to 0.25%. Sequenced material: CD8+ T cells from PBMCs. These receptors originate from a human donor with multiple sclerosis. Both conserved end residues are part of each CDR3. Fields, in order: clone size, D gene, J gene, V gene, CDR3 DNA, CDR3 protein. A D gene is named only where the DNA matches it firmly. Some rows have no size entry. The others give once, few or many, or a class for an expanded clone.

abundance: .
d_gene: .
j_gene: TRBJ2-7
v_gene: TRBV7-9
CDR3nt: TGTGCCAGCAGATTAGAAGGGAGCGAGCAGTACTTC
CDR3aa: CASRLEGSEQYF

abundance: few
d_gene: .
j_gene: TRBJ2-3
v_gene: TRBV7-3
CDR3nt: TGTGCCAGCAGCGTCGGCGCGAACCTCGCAGATACGCAGTATTTT
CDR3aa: CASSVGANLADTQYF

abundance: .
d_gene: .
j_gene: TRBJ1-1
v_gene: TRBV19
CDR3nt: TGTGCCAGTAGTATAGTCCCCAGTGGCACTGAAGCTTTCTTT
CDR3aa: CASSIVPSGTEAFF

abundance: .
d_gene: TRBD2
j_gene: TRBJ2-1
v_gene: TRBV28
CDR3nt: TGTGCCAGCAGTTCGGTTCCGCGGGAGAGCCATGAGCAGTTCTTC
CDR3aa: CASSSVPRESHEQFF

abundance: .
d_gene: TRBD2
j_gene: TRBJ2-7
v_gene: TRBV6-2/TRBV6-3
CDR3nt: TGTGCCAGCAGTTACCTAGTAGCGGGGAGAGGGTTCTACGAGCAGTACTTC
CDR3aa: CASSYLVAGRGFYEQYF

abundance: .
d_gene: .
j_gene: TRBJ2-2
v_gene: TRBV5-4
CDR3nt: TGTGCCAGCAGCTTTGGCCTAAACCCCGGGGAGCTGTTTTTT
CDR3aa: CASSFGLNPGELFF

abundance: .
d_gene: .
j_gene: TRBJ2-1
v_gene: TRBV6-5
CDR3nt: TGTGCCAGCAGTCCCGTTAGAGCGGGTACGGATGAGCAGTTCTTC
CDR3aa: CASSPVRAGTDEQFF

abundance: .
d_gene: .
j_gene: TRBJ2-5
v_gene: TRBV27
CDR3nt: TGTGCCAGCAGTTCTCGGGGGTCCCAGTACTTC
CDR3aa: CASSSRGSQYF

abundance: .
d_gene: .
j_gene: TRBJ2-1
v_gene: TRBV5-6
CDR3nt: TGTGCCAGCAGCTTGTGGACGGGTCGAAACAATGAGCAGTTCTTC
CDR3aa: CASSLWTGRNNEQFF

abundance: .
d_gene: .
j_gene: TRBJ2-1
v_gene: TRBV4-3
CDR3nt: TGCGCCAGCAGCCAAGATGCTGCGGTAGCGAGCGGAGCCGCTTACAATGAGCAGTTCTTC
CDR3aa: CASSQDAAVASGAAYNEQFF

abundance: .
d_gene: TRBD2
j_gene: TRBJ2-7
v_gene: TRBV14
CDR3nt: TGTGCCAGCAGCCGCCGCCCCATAGCGGGAGGGCCAGGCGAGCAGTACTTC
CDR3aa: CASSRRPIAGGPGEQYF

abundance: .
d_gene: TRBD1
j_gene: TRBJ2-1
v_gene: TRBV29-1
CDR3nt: TGCAGCGTTGAAGTCCTCAGGACAGGGAAATCCTACAATGAGCAGTTCTTC
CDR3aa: CSVEVLRTGKSYNEQFF

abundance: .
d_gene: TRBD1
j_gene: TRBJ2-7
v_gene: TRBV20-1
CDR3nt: TGCAGTGCTAGATCGCCGGGACAGGGGAGAGACTACGAGCAGTACTTC
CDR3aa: CSARSPGQGRDYEQYF

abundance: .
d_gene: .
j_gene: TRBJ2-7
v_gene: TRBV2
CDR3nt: TGTGCCAGCACCCTGGGGGCCTACGAGCAGTACTTC
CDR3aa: CASTLGAYEQYF

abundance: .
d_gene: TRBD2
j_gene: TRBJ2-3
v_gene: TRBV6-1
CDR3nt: TGTGCCAGCAGCTTTGATAGCGGGAGGGCCGGAGATACGCAGTATTTT
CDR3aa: CASSFDSGRAGDTQYF

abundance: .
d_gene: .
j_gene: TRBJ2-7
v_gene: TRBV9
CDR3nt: TGTGCCAGCAGCGTAGGGGGGCAGACCTACGAGCAGTACTTC
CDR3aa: CASSVGGQTYEQYF

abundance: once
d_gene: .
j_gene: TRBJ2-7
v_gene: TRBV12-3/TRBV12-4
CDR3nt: TGTGCCAGCAGTCCCCGAGTATTCGGGCTCTACGAGCAGTACTTC
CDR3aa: CASSPRVFGLYEQYF

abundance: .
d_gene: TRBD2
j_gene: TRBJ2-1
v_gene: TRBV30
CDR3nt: TGTGCCTGGAGTCCGACTAGCGGGGCATACAATGAGCAGTTCTTC
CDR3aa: CAWSPTSGAYNEQFF

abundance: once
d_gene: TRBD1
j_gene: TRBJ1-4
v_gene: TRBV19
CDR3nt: TGTGCCAGTAGTCTCGGGACAGCTAATGAAAAACTGTTTTTT
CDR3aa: CASSLGTANEKLFF

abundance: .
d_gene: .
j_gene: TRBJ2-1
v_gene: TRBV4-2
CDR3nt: TGTGCCAGCAGCCCGTTGAGCGGCCTGCACAATGAGCAGTTCTTC
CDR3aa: CASSPLSGLHNEQFF

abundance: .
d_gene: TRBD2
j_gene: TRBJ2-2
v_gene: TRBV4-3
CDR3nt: TGCGCCAGCAGCCAAGACGGGCAAGCGGGGGTCACCGGGGAGCTGTTTTTT
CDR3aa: CASSQDGQAGVTGELFF

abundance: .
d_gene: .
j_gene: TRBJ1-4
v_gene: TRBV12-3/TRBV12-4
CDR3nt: TGTGCCAGCAGTCTCCAATCCCGGGAGGGCCTTAATGAAAAACTGTTTTTT
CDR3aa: CASSLQSREGLNEKLFF

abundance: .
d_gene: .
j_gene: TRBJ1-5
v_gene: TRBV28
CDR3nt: TGTGCCAGCAGTTTATACGAGCAGGGGAGCAATCAGCCCCAGCATTTT
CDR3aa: CASSLYEQGSNQPQHF

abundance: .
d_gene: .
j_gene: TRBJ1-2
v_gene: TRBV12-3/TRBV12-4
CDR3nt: TGTGCCAGCAGTTTTTTCGGGGATACGAACTATGGCTACACCTTC
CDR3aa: CASSFFGDTNYGYTF

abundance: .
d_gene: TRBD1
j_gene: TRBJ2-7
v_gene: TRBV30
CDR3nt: TGTGCCTGGAGCGCCGGGACAGGGGCGGACGAGCAGTACTTC
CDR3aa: CAWSAGTGADEQYF

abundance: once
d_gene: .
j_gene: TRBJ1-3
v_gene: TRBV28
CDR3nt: TGTGCCAGCCGAGGGGCGGATGGAAACACCATATATTTT
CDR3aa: CASRGADGNTIYF

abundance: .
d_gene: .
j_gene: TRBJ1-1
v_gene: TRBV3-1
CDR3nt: TGTGCCAGCAGCCAAGATGGCGGAGTGAACACTGAAGCTTTCTTT
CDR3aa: CASSQDGGVNTEAFF

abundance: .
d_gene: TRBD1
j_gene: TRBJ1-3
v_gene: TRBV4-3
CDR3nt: TGCGCCAGCAGCCAAGATGCAGGGGGCAGTGGAAACACCATATATTTT
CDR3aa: CASSQDAGGSGNTIYF

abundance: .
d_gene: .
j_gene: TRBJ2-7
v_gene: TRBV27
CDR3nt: TGTGCCAGCAGTCCTACGGTGGTTGGATCCTACGAGCAGTACTTC
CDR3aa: CASSPTVVGSYEQYF

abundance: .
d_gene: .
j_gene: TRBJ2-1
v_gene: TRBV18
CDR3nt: TGTGCCAGCTCACCACCTTATCGCAGGGACGGTGAGCAGTTCTTC
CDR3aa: CASSPPYRRDGEQFF

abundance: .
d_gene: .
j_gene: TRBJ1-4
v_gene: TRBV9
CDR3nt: TGTGCCAGCAGCCCCGGCAGGCACAATGAAAAACTGTTTTTT
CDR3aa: CASSPGRHNEKLFF

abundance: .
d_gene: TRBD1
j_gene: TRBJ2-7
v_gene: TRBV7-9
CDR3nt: TGTGCCAGCAGCTCACCAACGACAGGGGCGCCTACCTACGAGCAGTACTTC
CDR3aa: CASSSPTTGAPTYEQYF

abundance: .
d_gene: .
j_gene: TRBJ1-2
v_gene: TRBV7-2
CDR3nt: TGTGCCAGCAGGGAGGGGGGAGGAGACGTCTATGGCTACACCTTC
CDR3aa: CASREGGGDVYGYTF

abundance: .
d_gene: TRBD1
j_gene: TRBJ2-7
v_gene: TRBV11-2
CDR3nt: TGTGCCAGCAGCCTGGTGGGACAGGCATACGAGCAGTACTTC
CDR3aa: CASSLVGQAYEQYF

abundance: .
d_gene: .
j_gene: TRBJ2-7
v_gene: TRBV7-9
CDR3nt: TGTGCCAGCAGCATCTCGTTGAATAGCTCCTACGAGCAGTACTTC
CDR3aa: CASSISLNSSYEQYF

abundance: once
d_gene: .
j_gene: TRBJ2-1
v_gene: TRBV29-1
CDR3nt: TGCAGCGTTCCCGCTACCGACGGGTACAATGAGCAGTTCTTC
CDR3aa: CSVPATDGYNEQFF

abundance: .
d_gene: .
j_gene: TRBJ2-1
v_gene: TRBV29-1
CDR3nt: TGCAGTGTTAGGGATCGGGACACCTCCTACAATGAGCAGTTCTTC
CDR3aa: CSVRDRDTSYNEQFF

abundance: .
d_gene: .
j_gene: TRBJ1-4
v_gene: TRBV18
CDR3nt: TGTGCCAGCTCATCCGGACGGATTAATGAAAAACTGTTTTTT
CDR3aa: CASSSGRINEKLFF

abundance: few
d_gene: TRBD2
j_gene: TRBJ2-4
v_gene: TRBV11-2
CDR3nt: TGTGCCAGCAGCTTGACTAGCGGGGTAGCCAAAAACATTCAGTACTTC
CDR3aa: CASSLTSGVAKNIQYF

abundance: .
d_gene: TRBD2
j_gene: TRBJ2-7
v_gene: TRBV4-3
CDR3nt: TGCGCCAGCAGCGGGCTAGCGGGAGTCGGCGAGCAGTACTTC
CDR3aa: CASSGLAGVGEQYF

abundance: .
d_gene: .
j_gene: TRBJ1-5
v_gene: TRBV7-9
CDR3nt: TGTGCCAGCAGCTCTACCGCGGTGCCGAGTCAGCCCCAGCATTTT
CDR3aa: CASSSTAVPSQPQHF

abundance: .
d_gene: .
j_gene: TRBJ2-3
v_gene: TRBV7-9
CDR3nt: TGTGCCAGCAGCCGAGTAGAGAGGTCAGATACGCAGTATTTT
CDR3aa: CASSRVERSDTQYF

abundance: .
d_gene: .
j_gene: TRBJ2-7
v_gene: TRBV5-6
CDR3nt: TGTGCCAGCAGCTTCGCGGGGAACGAGCAGTACTTC
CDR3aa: CASSFAGNEQYF

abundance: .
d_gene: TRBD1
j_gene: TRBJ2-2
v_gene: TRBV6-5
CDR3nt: TGTGCCAGCCTTACTGGGACAGGGGGCCCCGGGGAGCTGTTTTTT
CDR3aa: CASLTGTGGPGELFF

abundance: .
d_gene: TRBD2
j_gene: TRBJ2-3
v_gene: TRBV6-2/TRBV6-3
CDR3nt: TGTGCCAGCAGTTTCGTCCCAGAACTAGCGGGAGGGCCAGGCACAGATACGCAGTATTTT
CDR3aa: CASSFVPELAGGPGTDTQYF

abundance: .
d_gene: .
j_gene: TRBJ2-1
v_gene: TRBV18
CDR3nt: TGTGCCAGCTCACTGTGGGCGGCTCAGGGTAAAGTATGGCAATCATATGAGCAGTTCTTC
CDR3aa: CASSLWAAQGKVWQSYEQFF

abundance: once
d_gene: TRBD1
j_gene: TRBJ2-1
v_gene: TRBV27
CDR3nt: TGTGCCAGCAGGCCCACAGGGGGCGTCGACAATGAGCAGTTCTTC
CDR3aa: CASRPTGGVDNEQFF

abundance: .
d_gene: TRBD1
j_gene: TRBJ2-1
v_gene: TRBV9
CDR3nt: TGTGCCAGCAGCGTAGTCCCCGGACAGGGGAGGAATGAGCAGTTCTTC
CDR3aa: CASSVVPGQGRNEQFF

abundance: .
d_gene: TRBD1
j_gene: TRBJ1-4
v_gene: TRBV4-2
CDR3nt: TGTGCCAGCAGCCAAGAAGTTGGCGGGGCAGGGGGCCTTAATGAAAAACTGTTTTTT
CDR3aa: CASSQEVGGAGGLNEKLFF

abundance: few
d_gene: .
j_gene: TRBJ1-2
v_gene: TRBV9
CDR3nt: TGTGCCAGCAGCGTGGCAACATCTAACTATGGCTACACCTTC
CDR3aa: CASSVATSNYGYTF

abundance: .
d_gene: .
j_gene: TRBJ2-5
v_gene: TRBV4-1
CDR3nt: TGCGCCAGCAGCCCTGAGGGGCTAAAAGAGACCCAGTACTTC
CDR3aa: CASSPEGLKETQYF